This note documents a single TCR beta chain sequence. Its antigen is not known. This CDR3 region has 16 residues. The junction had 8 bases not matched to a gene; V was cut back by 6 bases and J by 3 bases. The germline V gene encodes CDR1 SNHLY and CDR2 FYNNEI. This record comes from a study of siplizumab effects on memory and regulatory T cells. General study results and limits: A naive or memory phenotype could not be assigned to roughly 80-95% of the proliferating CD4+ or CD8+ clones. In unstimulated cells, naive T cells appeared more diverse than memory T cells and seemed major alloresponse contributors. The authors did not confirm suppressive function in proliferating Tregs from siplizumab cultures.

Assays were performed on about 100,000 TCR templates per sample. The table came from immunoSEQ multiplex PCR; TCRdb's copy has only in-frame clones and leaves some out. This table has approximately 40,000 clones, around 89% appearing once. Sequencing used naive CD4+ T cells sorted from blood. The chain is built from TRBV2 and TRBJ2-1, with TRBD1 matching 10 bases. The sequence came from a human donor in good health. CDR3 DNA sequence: TGTGCCAGCAGGATCACCCGGGACAGGGGCTACAATGAGCAGTTCTTC. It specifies CASRITRDRGYNEQFF.